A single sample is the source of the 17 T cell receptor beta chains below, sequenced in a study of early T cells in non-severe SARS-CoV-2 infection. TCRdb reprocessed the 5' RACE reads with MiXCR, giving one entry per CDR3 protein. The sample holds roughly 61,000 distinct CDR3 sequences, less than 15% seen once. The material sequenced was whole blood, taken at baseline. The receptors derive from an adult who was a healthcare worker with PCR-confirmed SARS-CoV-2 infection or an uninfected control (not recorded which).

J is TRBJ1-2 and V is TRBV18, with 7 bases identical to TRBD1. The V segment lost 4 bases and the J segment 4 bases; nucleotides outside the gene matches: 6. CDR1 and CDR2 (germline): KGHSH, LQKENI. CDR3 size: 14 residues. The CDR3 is CASSRSRDSYGYTF. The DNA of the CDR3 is TGTGCCAGCTCACGTTCCCGGGACAGCTATGGCTACACCTTC.

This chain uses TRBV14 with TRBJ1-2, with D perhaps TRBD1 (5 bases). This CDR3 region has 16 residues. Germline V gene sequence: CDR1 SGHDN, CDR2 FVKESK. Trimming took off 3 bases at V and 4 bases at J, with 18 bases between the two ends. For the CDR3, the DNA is TGTGCCAGCAGCCACAGAGCAGGGCAGCCAATCTATGGCTACACCTTC. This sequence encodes CASSHRAGQPIYGYTF.

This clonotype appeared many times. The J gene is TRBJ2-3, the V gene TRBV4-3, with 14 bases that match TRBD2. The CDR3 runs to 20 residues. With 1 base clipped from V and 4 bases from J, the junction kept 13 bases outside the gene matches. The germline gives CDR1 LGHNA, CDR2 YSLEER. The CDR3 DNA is TGCGCCAGCAGCCAAGTACCCGGGACTAGCGGGAGTGGGTTGGCAGATACGCAGTATTTT. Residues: CASSQVPGTSGSGLADTQYF.

CDR3 loop: CSAPTGGRKTQYF. The DNA for the CDR3 is TGCAGTGCTCCGACAGGGGGCAGGAAGACCCAGTACTTC. V and J are TRBV20-1 and TRBJ2-5; TRBD1 agrees at 10 bases. Germline loops: CDR1 DFQATT, CDR2 SNEGSKA (reference sequence). V dropped 5 bases and J dropped 6; count of bases not matched to a gene: 6. The CDR3 is made up of 13 amino acids.

The CDR3 DNA follows: TGTGCCAGCGAACGGGAGAGGACCTACAATGAGCAGTTCTTC. Translated, it gives CASERERTYNEQFF. The chain is built from TRBV2 and TRBJ2-1; D possibly corresponds to TRBD2 (6 bases). V was shortened by 8 bases and J by 2 bases, with 13 bases between the two germline ends. The CDR3 consists of 14 residues. Germline V gives CDR1 SNHLY, CDR2 FYNNEI.

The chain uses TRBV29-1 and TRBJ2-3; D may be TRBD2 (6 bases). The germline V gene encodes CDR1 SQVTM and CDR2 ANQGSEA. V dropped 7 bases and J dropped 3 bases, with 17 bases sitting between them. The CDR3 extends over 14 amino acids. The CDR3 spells CSGSLAGTTDTQYF. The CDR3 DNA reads TGCAGCGGAAGCCTGGCGGGGACGACAGATACGCAGTATTTT.

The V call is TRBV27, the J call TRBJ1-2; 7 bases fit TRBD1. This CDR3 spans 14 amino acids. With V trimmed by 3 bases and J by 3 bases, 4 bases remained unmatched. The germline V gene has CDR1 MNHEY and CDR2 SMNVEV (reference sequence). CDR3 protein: CASSFRQGYYGYTF. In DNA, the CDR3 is TGTGCCAGCAGTTTTCGACAGGGCTACTATGGCTACACCTTC.

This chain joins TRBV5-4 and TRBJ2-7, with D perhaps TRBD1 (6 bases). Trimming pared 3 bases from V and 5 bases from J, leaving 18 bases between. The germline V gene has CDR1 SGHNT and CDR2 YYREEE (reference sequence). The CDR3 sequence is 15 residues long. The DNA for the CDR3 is TGTGCCAGCAGCTCCTCAACCGGGACAAGAAACGAGCAGTACTTC. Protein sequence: CASSSSTGTRNEQYF.

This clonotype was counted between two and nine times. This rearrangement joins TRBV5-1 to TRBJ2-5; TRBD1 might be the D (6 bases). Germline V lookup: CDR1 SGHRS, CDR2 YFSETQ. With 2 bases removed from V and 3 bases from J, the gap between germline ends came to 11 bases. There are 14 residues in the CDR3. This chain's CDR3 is CASSLTTGEETQYF. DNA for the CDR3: TGCGCCAGCAGCTTAACGACAGGTGAAGAGACCCAGTACTTC.

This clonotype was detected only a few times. In DNA form, the CDR3 reads TGCGCCAGCAGCCAAGACGGCGGGCGCACAGATACGCAGTATTTT. Its translation: CASSQDGGRTDTQYF. The rearrangement uses TRBV4-3 and TRBJ2-3; possible D gene TRBD2, 5 bases. Germline V gene sequence: CDR1 LGHNA, CDR2 YSLEER. CDR3 length: 15 residues. Trimming shortened V by 0 bases and J by 1 base, and 8 bases separated the two germline ends.

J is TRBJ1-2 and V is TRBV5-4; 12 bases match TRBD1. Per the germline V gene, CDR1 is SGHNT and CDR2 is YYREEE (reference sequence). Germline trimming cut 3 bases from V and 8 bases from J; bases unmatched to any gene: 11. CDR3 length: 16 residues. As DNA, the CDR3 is TGTGCCAGCAGCTGGGGGACAGGGGGCGCTTCTCGCGGCTACACCTTC. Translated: CASSWGTGGASRGYTF.

The chain's CDR3 is CASSQDASQASTIEQYF. DNA for the CDR3: TGTGCCAGCAGCCAAGATGCCTCTCAGGCCTCTACGATTGAGCAGTACTTC. J is TRBJ2-7 and V is TRBV3-1; D remains unclear. Germline lookup yields CDR1 LGHDT and CDR2 YNNKEL (reference sequence). This CDR3 region has 17 residues. The ends were cut back, 0 bases at V and 7 bases at J, with 22 bases in the middle.

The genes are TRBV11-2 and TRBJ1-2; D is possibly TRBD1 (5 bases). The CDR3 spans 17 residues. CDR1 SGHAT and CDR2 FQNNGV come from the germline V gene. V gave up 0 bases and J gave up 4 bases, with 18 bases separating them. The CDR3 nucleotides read TGTGCCAGCAGCTTAGAGGGCCTAGTGGACACCCTCTATGGCTACACCTTC. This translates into CASSLEGLVDTLYGYTF.

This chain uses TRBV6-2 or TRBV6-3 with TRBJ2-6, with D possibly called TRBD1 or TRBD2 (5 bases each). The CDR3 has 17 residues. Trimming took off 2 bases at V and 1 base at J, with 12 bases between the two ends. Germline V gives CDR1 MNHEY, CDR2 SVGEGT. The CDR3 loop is CASSYTAGTSGANVLTF. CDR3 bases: TGTGCCAGCAGTTACACCGCCGGGACGTCTGGGGCCAACGTCCTGACTTTC.

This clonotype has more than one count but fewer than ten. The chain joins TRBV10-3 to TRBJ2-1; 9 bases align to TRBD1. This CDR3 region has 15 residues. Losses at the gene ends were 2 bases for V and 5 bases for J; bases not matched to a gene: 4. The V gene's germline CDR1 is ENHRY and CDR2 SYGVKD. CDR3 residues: CAISEPGQGHNEQFF. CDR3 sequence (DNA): TGTGCCATCAGTGAGCCGGGACAGGGCCACAATGAGCAGTTCTTC.

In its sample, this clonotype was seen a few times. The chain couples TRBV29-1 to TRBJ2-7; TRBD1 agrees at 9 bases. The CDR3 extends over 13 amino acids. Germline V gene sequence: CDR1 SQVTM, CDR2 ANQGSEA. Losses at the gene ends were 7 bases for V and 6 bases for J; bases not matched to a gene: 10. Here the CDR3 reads CSATGTGYSEQYF. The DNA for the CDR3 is TGCAGCGCGACCGGGACAGGGTACAGCGAGCAGTACTTC.

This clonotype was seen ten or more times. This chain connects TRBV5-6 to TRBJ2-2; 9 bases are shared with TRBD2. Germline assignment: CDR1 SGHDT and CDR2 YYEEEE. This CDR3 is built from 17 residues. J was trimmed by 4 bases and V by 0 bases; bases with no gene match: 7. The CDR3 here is CASSLVAGGPRTGELFF. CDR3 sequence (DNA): TGTGCCAGCAGCTTGGTTGCGGGAGGGCCCCGCACCGGGGAGCTGTTTTTT.